This T cell receptor (beta chain) derives from a study of OX40 agonist ivuxolimab in advanced cancers. Generated by immunoSEQ multiplex PCR, the TCRdb table keeps only in-frame clones and is missing some. Of tens of thousands of clones listed, 65% to 85% are singletons. CDR1 and CDR2 from the germline V gene are LNHDA and SQIVND (reference sequence). The CDR3 runs to 14 residues. The junction had 6 bases not matched to a gene; V was cut back by 3 bases and J by 6 bases. The origin of this receptor is an adult with an advanced solid tumor such as melanoma, head and neck, liver or kidney cancer. The source was CD4+ or CD8+ T cells sorted from blood, collected in a trial of the OX40 agonist ivuxolimab. This chain links TRBV19 with TRBJ1-2; 8 bases match TRBD1. The CDR3 nucleotides are TGTGCCAGTAGTATCCCAGGGGGCCCGGATGGCTACACCTTC. This sequence encodes CASSIPGGPDGYTF. Variable domain in full (rest from reference TRBV19 and TRBJ1-2): DGGITQSPKYLFRKEGQNVTLSCEQNLNHDAMYWYRQDPGQGLRLIYYSQIVNDFQKGDIAEGYSVSREKKESFPLTVTSAQKNPTAFYLCASSIPGGPDGYTFGSGTRLTVV.